The sequence of this T cell receptor beta chain was determined in a study of cytomegalovirus exposure and HLA in healthy donors. Regarding the study as a whole: After further analysis at a later stage, 16,951 TCR beta sequences were associated with HLA alleles at 0.05 false discovery rate. V- and J-gene trimming in TCR beta was tied to a missense DCLRE1C variant by an analysis performed later.

Only one count was recorded for this clone. No antigen is known for it. Primers included in the PCR were 60 Vbeta and 13 Jbeta primers. TCRdb keeps only in-frame clones here, not all; method: immunoSEQ multiplex PCR. The sample lists approximately 140,000 clones; roughly two thirds were seen once. CDR3 size: 13 residues. The V gene's germline CDR1 is SQVTM and CDR2 ANQGSEA. V shed 5 bases, J shed 8 bases, and the junction held 9 bases outside the gene matches. This TCR was recovered from a human donor in good health. The V gene is TRBV29-1, the J gene TRBJ1-1; 9 bases match TRBD1. Sequenced input: PBMCs. CDR3 in amino acids: CSVRGQGQSEAFF. The CDR3 DNA follows: TGCAGCGTTCGTGGACAGGGGCAATCCGAAGCTTTCTTT.